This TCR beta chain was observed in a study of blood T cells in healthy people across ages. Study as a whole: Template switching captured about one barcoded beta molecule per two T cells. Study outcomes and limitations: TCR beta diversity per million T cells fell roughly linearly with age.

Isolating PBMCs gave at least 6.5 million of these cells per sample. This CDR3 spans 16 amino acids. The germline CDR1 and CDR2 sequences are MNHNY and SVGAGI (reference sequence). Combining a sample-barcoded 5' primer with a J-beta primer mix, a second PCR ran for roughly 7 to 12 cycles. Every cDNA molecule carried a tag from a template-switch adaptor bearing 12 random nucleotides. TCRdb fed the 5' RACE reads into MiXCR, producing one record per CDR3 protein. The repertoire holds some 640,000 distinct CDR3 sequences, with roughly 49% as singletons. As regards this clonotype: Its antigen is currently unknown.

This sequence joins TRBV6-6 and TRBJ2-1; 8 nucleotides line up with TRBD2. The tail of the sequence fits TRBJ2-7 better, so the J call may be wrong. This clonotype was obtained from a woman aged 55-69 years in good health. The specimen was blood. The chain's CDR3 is CASVTRSGSSYNEQYF. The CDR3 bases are TGTGCCAGCGTTACTCGAAGCGGGAGCTCCTACAATGAGCAGTACTTC.